This paragraph reports one T cell receptor (beta chain). The antigen remains undetermined. Carried by the TCR beta cDNA libraries were unique molecular identifiers. One entry per CDR3 protein, called by TCRdb with MiXCR from the PCR reads. The sample has about 760,000 distinct CDR3 sequences; approximately 30% are singletons. The J segment lost 1 base and the V segment lost 2 bases, leaving 6 bases of the junction unmatched. The germline CDR1 and CDR2 sequences are DFQATT and SNEGSKA (reference sequence). The CDR3 runs 16 residues. These data originate in a study of post-analysis software for immune sequencing data. Study-wide results and limits: Multiple sclerosis patients showed significantly lower normalized Chao1 diversity than controls did. Samples made in the same batch grouped tightly together by F measure. Higher frequency in patients than in controls was seen for a handful of TRBV segments, with TRBV5-6, TRBV5-1 and TRBV20-1 among them.

The rearrangement joins TRBV20-1 to TRBJ2-1; 9 nucleotides agree with TRBD1. Sequences were obtained from blood. The TCR originated in a girl aged 10-17 years with multiple sclerosis. The CDR3 region has the DNA TGCAGTGCTAGATCGGACAGGGGATTATCCTACAATGAGCAGTTCTTC. This codes for CSARSDRGLSYNEQFF.